This T cell receptor beta chain was sequenced during a study of read filtering for tumor transcriptome and immune sequencing. Study-level information: R-ISS stage counts were fewer than ten for I, more than 15 for II, 7 for III. TCR-mapped reads were about 4.05 to 10.27 million with IR-seq versus about 75 to 1,400 with RNA-seq.

From roughly 0.4 ug of RNA, a library with molecular barcoded alpha/delta and beta/gamma adaptors was made. TCRdb re-derived calls from the reads in MiXCR, one entry per CDR3 protein. The sample gives under 150,000 distinct CDR3 sequences, approximately 13% of which show up once; 8.4% is in the top ten. This clonotype was counted only a few times. Sampling of bone marrow took place during active disease in every patient. This TCR came from a donor at least 40 years old with multiple myeloma. The source material was a population of CD138-negative cells sorted from bone marrow.

The CDR3 DNA follows: TGTGCCAGCAGCTTTCCTTCGGAGACCCAGTACTTC. Its translation: CASSFPSETQYF. The genes are TRBV13 and TRBJ2-5; D remains unclear. Germline V lookup: CDR1 PRHDT, CDR2 FYEKMQ (reference sequence). The CDR3 is 12 residues long. V gave up 3 bases and J gave up 5 bases, with 7 bases separating them.